One and the same sample provided the 10 T cell receptor beta chains below, sequenced in a study of technical replicates of blood from a handful of donors. Only in-frame clones appear in the TCRdb table, and some are missing; sequencing was by immunoSEQ multiplex PCR. This sample carries about 66,000 clones, almost 95% of them seen once, and the ten largest clones take roughly 0.4%. Sequencing input: T cells isolated from PBMCs. The origin of the receptors is a human donor in good health.

The chain recombines TRBV19 with TRBJ1-1; D is ambiguous. The CDR3 is 13 amino acids. The V end was cut by 3 bases, the J end by 1 base, with 6 bases between. Germline-derived CDR1 and CDR2 are LNHDA and SQIVND (reference sequence). CDR3 protein: CASSMRGNTEAFF. CDR3 bases: TGTGCCAGTAGTATGAGAGGGAACACTGAAGCTTTCTTT.

The genes are TRBV6-5 and TRBJ2-1, with 9 bases lining up with TRBD2. Per the germline V gene, CDR1 is MNHEY and CDR2 is SVGAGI. With V trimmed by 5 bases and J by 0 bases, 2 bases remained unmatched. This CDR3 region has 15 residues. The CDR3 loop is CASSISGSSYNEQFF. The CDR3 nucleotides are TGTGCCAGCAGTATTAGCGGGAGCTCCTACAATGAGCAGTTCTTC.

In nucleotides, the CDR3 is TGTGCCAGCAGCCGCAATCTAGCGGGAGCCTACGAGCAGTACTTC. Translating it yields CASSRNLAGAYEQYF. J is TRBJ2-7 and V is TRBV5-4; 10 bases align to TRBD2. The length of the CDR3 is 15 residues. Trimming took 4 bases from V and 2 from J; bases not matched to a gene: 6. Germline V CDR1 and CDR2: SGHNT, YYREEE (reference sequence). Full variable domain (missing parts from reference TRBV5-4 and TRBJ2-7): ETGVTQSPTHLIKTRGQQVTLRCSSQSGHNTVSWYQQALGQGPQFIFQYYREEENGRGNFPPRFSGLQFPNYSSELNVNALELDDSALYLCASSRNLAGAYEQYFGPGTRLTVT.

The CDR3 DNA reads as TGTGCCAGCAGCTTAAAACAGGGTGGTAAGTTCTTC. Amino acids: CASSLKQGGKFF. This chain uses TRBV7-9 with TRBJ2-1; D possibly corresponds to TRBD1 (6 bases). V gave up 2 bases and J gave up 14 bases, with 13 bases separating them. The CDR3 loop spans 12 amino acids. CDR1 SEHNR and CDR2 FQNEAQ come from the germline V gene (reference sequence).

The chain employs TRBV28 and TRBJ2-7; 11 bases fit TRBD2. Trimming cost V 8 bases and J 0 bases; bases outside gene matches: 3. The CDR3 is made up of 14 amino acids. From germline, CDR1 is MDHEN and CDR2 SYDVKM. The CDR3 protein is CASYGTSGSYEQYF. The CDR3 region has the DNA TGTGCCAGCTACGGGACTAGCGGCTCCTACGAGCAGTACTTC.

The V call is TRBV5-8, the J call TRBJ2-7; unclear D gene. The V end was cut by 4 bases, the J end by 3 bases, with 5 bases between. This CDR3 is 11 amino acids long. Germline V CDR1 and CDR2: SGHTS, YDEGEE. CDR3 residues: CASSTYYEQYF. CDR3 bases: TGTGCCAGCAGCACCTACTACGAGCAGTACTTC.

This chain connects TRBV2 to TRBJ2-5, with D maybe TRBD1 (6 bases). The V gene's germline CDR1 is SNHLY and CDR2 FYNNEI. With 6 bases removed from V and 5 bases from J, the gap between germline ends came to 13 bases. The CDR3 has 13 amino acids. CDR3 amino acids: CASRQGPRETQYF. CDR3 nucleotide sequence: TGTGCCAGCAGACAGGGACCCAGGGAGACCCAGTACTTC.

This clone was picked up one time. This rearrangement joins TRBV6-6 to TRBJ2-1; 9 bases map to TRBD2. CDR3 length: 15 residues. Germline lookup yields CDR1 MNHNY and CDR2 SVGAGI (reference sequence). The junction had 6 bases not matched to a gene; V was cut back by 6 bases and J by 3 bases. In DNA form, the CDR3 reads TGTGCCAGCAGCAGACTAGCGGAGCTCTACAATGAGCAGTTCTTC. It yields the protein CASSRLAELYNEQFF.

The J gene is TRBJ1-2, the V gene TRBV11-2; 9 bases align to TRBD1. V gave up 5 bases and J gave up 4 bases; unmatched junction bases: 5. Germline V gene lookup returns CDR1 SGHAT and CDR2 FQNNGV. The CDR3 runs 14 residues. The CDR3 reads CASSLRTGAYGYTF. CDR3 nucleotides: TGTGCCAGCAGCCTAAGGACAGGGGCCTATGGCTACACCTTC.

The chain combines TRBV10-3 with TRBJ1-1; 10 nucleotides agree with TRBD1. Trimming took 4 bases from V and 5 from J; bases not matched to a gene: 4. Germline CDR1 and CDR2: ENHRY and SYGVKD. This CDR3 contains 14 residues. The CDR3 loop reads CAISGQGAGTEAFF. DNA of the CDR3: TGTGCCATCAGTGGACAGGGGGCTGGAACTGAAGCTTTCTTT.